The entry below gives a single T cell receptor beta chain sequence along with its context. The record originates from a study of cytomegalovirus exposure and HLA in healthy donors. It was with 60 Vbeta and 13 Jbeta primers that the PCR ran. The protocol was immunoSEQ multiplex PCR, while the TCRdb copy is restricted to in-frame clones and leaves out a portion. The sample has about 200,000 clones, roughly three quarters seen once; the top ten hold approximately 1.5%. The CDR3 contains 15 residues. V lost 6 bases to trimming and J lost 1 base, with 15 bases between them. The V gene's germline CDR1 is MDHEN and CDR2 SYDVKM.

V usage is TRBV28 and J usage is TRBJ1-2, with a tentative D call TRBD1 (6 bases). The source material was PBMCs. The receptor was isolated from a man over 45 in good health and CMV-seronegative. CDR3 nucleotides: TGTGCCAGCAGCTTACCCGACAGGCTTAACTATGGCTACACCTTC. It yields the protein CASSLPDRLNYGYTF.